The present T cell receptor (beta chain) was sequenced within a study of blood T cell repertoires in COVID-19. Study overall: Samples representing acute and convalescent COVID-19 were sourced from the United States, Italy and Spain. PBMCs, B-cell-depleted T cells, or T cells were the source of the cDNA or gDNA that made up the material.

Looked up from germline, CDR1 is SGHRS and CDR2 is YFSETQ. The CDR3 totals 15 residues. V lost 4 bases and J 2 bases, leaving 16 bases between the germline ends. In the original processing: How many nucleated cells were present was estimated from reference gene primer amplification. Only in-frame clones appear in the TCRdb table, and some are missing; sequencing was by immunoSEQ multiplex PCR. V and J calls and clone size are given by that table; D and trimming were obtained from the DNA. The sample holds around 180,000 clones, more than 70% seen once. The sequenced sample consisted of peripheral blood. This TCR came from a woman at least 80 years old with active or convalescent COVID-19. The V and J genes are TRBV5-1 and TRBJ2-7; D may be TRBD2 (6 bases). CDR3 sequence reads: CASSPNLGGTYEQYF. The CDR3 DNA is TGCGCCAGCAGCCCTAACCTGGGGGGAACCTACGAGCAGTACTTC.